This T cell receptor (beta chain) is drawn from a study of blood T cell repertoires in COVID-19. About the study: T cells, B-cell-depleted T cells, or PBMCs supplied cDNA or gDNA.

Repertoires were generated with immunoSEQ multiplex PCR, while TCRdb's copy carries only in-frame clones and drops some. The sample comprises 150,000 to 200,000 clones, 70% to 85% of which are singletons, and approximately 7% rests with the top ten. This CDR3 has 15 amino acids. Germline V gives CDR1 MNHEY, CDR2 SVGAGI. The J segment lost 1 base and the V segment lost 6 bases, leaving 4 bases of the junction unmatched. Enrolled during active infection, Seattle patients were then followed longitudinally. Sequenced material: peripheral blood. This TCR was sampled from a woman in her forties with COVID-19, enrolled during active disease. V gene TRBV6-5 combines with J gene TRBJ2-5, with TRBD2 matching 11 bases. CDR3 residues: CASSRLAGSQETQYF. The CDR3 region has the DNA TGTGCCAGCAGCAGACTAGCGGGGAGCCAAGAGACCCAGTACTTC.